The 2 T cell receptor beta chains presented below share a single source sample, sequenced in a study of blood T cells in healthy people across ages. Combining a sample-barcoded 5' primer with a J-beta primer mix, a second PCR ran for about 6 to 11 cycles. TCRdb re-called the 5' RACE reads with MiXCR, one entry per CDR3 protein. The sample yields 1.5 million to 2 million distinct CDR3 sequences, roughly 30% seen once. The specimen sequenced was blood. Every receptor here comes from a woman in her 30s in good health.

The chain links TRBV6-5 to TRBJ1-5; TRBD1 matches 8 bases. The CDR3 consists of 15 residues. Per the germline V gene, CDR1 is MNHEY and CDR2 is SVGAGI. V was clipped by 7 bases and J by 4 bases; unmatched bases: 9. The CDR3 nucleotides are TGTGCCAGCAAACAGGGACAGGCCTTTAATCAGCCCCAGCATTTT. Its translation is CASKQGQAFNQPQHF.

The CDR3 loop reads CASSVGTSGNGDTQYF. In DNA form, the CDR3 reads TGTGCCAGCAGTGTCGGGACTAGCGGGAATGGGGATACGCAGTATTTT. The gene calls are TRBV6-4 and TRBJ2-3, with 13 bases that match TRBD2. The CDR3 extends over 16 amino acids. The trim removed 4 bases at V and 6 bases at J, leaving 7 bases unmatched. The germline gives CDR1 MRHNA, CDR2 SNTAGT.